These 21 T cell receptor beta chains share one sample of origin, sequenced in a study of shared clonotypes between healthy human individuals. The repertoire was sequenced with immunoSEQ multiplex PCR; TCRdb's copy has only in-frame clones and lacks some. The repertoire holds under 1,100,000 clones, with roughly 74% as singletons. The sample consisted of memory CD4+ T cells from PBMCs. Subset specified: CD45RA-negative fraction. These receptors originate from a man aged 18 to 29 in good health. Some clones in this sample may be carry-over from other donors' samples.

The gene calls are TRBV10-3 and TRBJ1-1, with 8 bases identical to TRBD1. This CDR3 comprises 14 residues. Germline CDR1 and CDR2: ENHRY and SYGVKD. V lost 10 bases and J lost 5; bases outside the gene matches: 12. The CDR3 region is CATDTGGGKTEAFF. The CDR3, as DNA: TGTGCCACTGACACAGGGGGAGGTAAAACTGAAGCTTTCTTT.

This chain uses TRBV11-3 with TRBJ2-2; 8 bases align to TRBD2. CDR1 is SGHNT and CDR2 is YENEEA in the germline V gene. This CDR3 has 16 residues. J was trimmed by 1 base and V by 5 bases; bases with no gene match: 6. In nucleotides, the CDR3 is TGTGCCAGCAGCCCTACTAGCGGAGAGAACACCGGGGAGCTGTTTTTT. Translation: CASSPTSGENTGELFF.

CDR3 in DNA: TGTGCCAGCAGCCGTTGGGAAAAACTGTTTTTT. Translation gives CASSRWEKLFF. The chain has TRBV25-1 and TRBJ1-4; no reliable D call. The V end was cut by 6 bases, the J end by 8 bases, with 7 bases between. The CDR3 contains 11 residues. Germline assignment: CDR1 MGHDK and CDR2 SYGVNS.

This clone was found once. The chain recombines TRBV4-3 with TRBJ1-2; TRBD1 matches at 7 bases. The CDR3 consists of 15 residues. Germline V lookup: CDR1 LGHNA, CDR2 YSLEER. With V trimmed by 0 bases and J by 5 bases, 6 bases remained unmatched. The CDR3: CASSQEKGARYGYTF. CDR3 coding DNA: TGCGCCAGCAGCCAAGAAAAGGGGGCGCGGTATGGCTACACCTTC.

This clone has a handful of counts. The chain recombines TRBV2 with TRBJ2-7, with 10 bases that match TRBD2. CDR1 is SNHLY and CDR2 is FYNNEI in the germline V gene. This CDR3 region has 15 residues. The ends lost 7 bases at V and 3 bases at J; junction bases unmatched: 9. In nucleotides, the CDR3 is TGTGCCAGCATCCCTCTAGCGGGAGAGGGCTACGAGCAGTACTTC. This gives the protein CASIPLAGEGYEQYF.

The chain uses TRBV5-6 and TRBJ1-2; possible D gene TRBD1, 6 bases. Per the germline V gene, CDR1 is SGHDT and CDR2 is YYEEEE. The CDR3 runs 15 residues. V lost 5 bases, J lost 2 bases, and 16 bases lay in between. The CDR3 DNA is TGTGCCAGCAGGGGGGGCAGCCAACCAAACTATGGCTACACCTTC. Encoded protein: CASRGGSQPNYGYTF.

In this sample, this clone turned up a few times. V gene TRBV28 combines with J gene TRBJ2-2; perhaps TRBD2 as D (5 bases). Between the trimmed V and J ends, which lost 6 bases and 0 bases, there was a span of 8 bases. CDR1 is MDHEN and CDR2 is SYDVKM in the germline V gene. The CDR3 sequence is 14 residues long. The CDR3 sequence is CASRDSANTGELFF. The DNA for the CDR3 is TGTGCCAGCAGGGACTCCGCGAACACCGGGGAGCTGTTTTTT.

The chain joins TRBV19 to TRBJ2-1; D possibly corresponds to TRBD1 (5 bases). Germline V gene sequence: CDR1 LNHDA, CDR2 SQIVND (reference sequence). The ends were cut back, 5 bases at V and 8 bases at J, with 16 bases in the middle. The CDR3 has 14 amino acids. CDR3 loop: CASSLTAKGDEQFF. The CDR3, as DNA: TGTGCCAGTAGTCTGACCGCAAAAGGGGATGAGCAGTTCTTC.

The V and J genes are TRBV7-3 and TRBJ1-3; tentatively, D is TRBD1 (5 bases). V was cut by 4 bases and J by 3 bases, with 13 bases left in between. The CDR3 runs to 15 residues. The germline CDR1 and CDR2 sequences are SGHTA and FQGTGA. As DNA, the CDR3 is TGTGCCAGCAGCTCAGGGACTGCATTTGGAAACACCATATATTTT. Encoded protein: CASSSGTAFGNTIYF.

CDR3 bases: TGTGCCAGCAGCTCTCTTGGACTTCGTTACAATGAGCAGTTCTTC. This encodes CASSSLGLRYNEQFF. The chain has TRBV5-6 and TRBJ2-1, with D possibly being TRBD2 (5 bases). Germline lookup yields CDR1 SGHDT and CDR2 YYEEEE. The ends were cut back, 3 bases at V and 4 bases at J, with 14 bases in the middle. The CDR3 covers 15 residues.

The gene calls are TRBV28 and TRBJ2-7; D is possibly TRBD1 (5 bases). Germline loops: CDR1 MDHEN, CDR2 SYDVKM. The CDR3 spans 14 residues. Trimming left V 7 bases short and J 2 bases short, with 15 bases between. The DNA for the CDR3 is TGTGCCAGCACCCAGCAGGGTAGGGCCTACGAGCAGTACTTC. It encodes CASTQQGRAYEQYF.

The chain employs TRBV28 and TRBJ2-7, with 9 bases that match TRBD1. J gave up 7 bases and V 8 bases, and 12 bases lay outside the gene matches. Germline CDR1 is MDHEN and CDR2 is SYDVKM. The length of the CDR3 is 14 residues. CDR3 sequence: CASRGGGTGSEQYF. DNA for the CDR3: TGTGCCAGCCGTGGGGGCGGGACAGGGTCGGAGCAGTACTTC.

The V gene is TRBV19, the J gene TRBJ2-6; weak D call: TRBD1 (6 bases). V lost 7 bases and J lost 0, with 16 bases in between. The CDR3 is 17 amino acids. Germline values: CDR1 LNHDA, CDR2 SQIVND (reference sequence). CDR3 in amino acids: CASTPDSTSSGANVLTF. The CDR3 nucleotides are TGTGCCAGTACCCCGGACAGTACAAGCTCTGGGGCCAACGTCCTGACTTTC.

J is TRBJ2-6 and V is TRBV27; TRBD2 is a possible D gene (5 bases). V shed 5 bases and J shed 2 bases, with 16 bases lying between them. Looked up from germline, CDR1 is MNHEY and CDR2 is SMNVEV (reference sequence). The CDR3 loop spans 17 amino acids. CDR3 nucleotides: TGTGCCAGCAGTCTCACAATGGGAGCCGCTGGGGCCAACGTCCTGACTTTC. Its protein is CASSLTMGAAGANVLTF.

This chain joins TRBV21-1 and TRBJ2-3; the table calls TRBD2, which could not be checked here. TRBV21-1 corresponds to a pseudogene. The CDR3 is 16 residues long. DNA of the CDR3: TGTGCCAGCACCTTCAAGGCTAGCGGGGTAATGGATACGCAGTATTTT. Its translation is CASTFKASGVMDTQYF.

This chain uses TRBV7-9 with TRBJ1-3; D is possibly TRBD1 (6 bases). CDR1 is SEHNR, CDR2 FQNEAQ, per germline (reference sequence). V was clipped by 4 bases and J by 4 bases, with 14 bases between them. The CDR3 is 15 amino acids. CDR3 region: CASSSGANKGNTIYF. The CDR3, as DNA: TGTGCCAGCAGCTCAGGGGCTAACAAGGGAAACACCATATATTTT.

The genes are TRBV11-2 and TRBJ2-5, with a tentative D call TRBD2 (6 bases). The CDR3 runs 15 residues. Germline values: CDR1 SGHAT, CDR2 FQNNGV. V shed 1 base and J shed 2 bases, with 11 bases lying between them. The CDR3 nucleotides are TGTGCCAGCAGCTTAGGCGGGACTGTGCAAGAGACCCAGTACTTC. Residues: CASSLGGTVQETQYF.

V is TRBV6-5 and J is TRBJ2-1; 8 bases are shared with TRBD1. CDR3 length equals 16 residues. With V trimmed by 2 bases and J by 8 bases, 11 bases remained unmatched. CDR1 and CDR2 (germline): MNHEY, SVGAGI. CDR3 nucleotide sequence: TGTGCCAGCAGTTACAGCGCGGCAGGGGGCAGGGATGAGCAGTTCTTC. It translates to CASSYSAAGGRDEQFF.

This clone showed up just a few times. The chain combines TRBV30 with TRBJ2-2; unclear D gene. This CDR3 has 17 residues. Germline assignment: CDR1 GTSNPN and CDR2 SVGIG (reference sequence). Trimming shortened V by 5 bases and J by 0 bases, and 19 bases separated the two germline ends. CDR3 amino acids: CAWSPIGRIANTGELFF. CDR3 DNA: TGTGCCTGGTCACCCATCGGTAGAATAGCGAACACCGGGGAGCTGTTTTTT.

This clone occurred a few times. The CDR3 loop is CASSLVGGQETQYF. DNA for the CDR3: TGTGCCAGCAGCTTAGTGGGAGGCCAAGAGACCCAGTACTTC. The chain uses TRBV7-9 and TRBJ2-5, with D perhaps matching TRBD2 (6 bases). V was trimmed by 1 base and J by 1 base, leaving 7 bases between them. CDR1 and CDR2 from the germline V gene are SEHNR and FQNEAQ (reference sequence). The CDR3 extends over 14 amino acids.

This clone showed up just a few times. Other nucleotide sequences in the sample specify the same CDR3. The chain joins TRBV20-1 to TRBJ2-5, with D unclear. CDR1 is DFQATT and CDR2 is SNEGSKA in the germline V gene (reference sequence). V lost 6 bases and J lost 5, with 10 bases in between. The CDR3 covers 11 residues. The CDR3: CSAPLGETQYF. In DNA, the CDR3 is TGCAGTGCGCCCCTAGGGGAGACCCAGTACTTC.